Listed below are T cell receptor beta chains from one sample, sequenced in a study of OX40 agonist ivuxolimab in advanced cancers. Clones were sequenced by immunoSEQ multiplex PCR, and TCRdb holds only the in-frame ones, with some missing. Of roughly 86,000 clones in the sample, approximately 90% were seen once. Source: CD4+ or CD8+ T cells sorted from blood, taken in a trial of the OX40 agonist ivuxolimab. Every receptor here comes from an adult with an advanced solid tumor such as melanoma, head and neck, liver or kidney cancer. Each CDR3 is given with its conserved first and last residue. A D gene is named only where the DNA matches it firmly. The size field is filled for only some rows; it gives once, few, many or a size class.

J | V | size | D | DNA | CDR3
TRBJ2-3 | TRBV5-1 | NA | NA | TGCGCCAGCAGCTTGGAACCAGGGGCAGATACGCAGTATTTT | CASSLEPGADTQYF
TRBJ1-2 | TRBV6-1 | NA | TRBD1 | TGTGCCAGCAAGATCGACAGGGAACGTGGCTACACCTTC | CASKIDRERGYTF
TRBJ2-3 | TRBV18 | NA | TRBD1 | TGTGCCAGCTCACCCACGACAGGGACGGGGACAGATACGCAGTATTTT | CASSPTTGTGTDTQYF
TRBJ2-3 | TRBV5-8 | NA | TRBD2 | TGTGCCAGCAGCCTCGGGACTAGCGGAATAAGAGATACGCAGTATTTT | CASSLGTSGIRDTQYF
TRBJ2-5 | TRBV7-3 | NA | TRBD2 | TGTGCCAGCAGCCCCCACCGACTAGCGGAACTCCAAGAGACCCAGTACTTC | CASSPHRLAELQETQYF
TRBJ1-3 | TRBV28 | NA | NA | TGTGCCAGCAGTTTATCCCCGGGGAACGGAAACACCATATATTTT | CASSLSPGNGNTIYF
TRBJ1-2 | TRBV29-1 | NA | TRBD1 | TGCAGCGGAAGACAGGGGAACTATGGCTACACCTTC | CSGRQGNYGYTF
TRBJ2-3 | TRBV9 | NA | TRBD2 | TGTGCCAGCAGCGTGGTTGGACTAGGATTAGATACGCAGTATTTT | CASSVVGLGLDTQYF
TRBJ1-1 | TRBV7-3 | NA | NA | TGTGCCAGCAGCCCTGATGCCAACACTGAAGCTTTCTTT | CASSPDANTEAFF
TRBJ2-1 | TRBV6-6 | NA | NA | TGTGCCAGCAGTTACCCCGGGACCGGCGACAATGAGCAGTTCTTC | CASSYPGTGDNEQFF
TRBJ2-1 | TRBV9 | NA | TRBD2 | TGTGCCAGCAGCGGTCTAGCGGGAGAAGCTTGGGATGAGCAGTTCTTC | CASSGLAGEAWDEQFF
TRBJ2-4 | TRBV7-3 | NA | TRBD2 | TGTGCCAGCAGATCGACCGGGACTAGCGGGACTCAGTACTTC | CASRSTGTSGTQYF
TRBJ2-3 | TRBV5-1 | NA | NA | TGCGCCAGCAGCCGCTCCTTGGATACGCAGTATTTT | CASSRSLDTQYF
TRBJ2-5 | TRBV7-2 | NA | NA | TGTGCCAGCAGCCGCCGCACCTCCGCCCTGGACCCGTACCAAGAGACCCAGTACTTC | CASSRRTSALDPYQETQYF
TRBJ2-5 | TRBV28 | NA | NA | TGTGCCAGCAGGCCGGGGCCGGGGGAGACCCAGTACTTC | CASRPGPGETQYF
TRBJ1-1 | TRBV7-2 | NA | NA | TGTGCCAGCAGCTTACTCCCGGGAGGCACTGAAGCTTTCTTT | CASSLLPGGTEAFF
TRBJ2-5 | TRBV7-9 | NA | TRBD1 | TGTGCCAGCAGCTTAGCTACAGGGGGGTGGGAGACCCAGTACTTC | CASSLATGGWETQYF
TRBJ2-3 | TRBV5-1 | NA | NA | TGCGCCAGCAGCGGCCCCCAAAAGACAGATACGCAGTATTTT | CASSGPQKTDTQYF
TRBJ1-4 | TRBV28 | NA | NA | TGTGCCAGCAGTCAGGGTGGGCCTCCAACTAATGAAAAACTGTTTTTT | CASSQGGPPTNEKLFF
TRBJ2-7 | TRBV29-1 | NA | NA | TGCAGCGTTGAAGGGGGCAGAGGGCAGTACTTC | CSVEGGRGQYF
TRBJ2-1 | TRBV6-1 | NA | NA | TGTGCCAGCAGTGAAGCGCTTGGGCAGGGAGGCAATGAGCAGTTCTTC | CASSEALGQGGNEQFF
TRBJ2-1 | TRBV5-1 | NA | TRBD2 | TGCGCCAGCAGCTTGGAGGGACTAGTCACCAATGAGCAGTTCTTC | CASSLEGLVTNEQFF
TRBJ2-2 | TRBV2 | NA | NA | TGTGCCAGCAGTGACGTTACCGTCGCCGGGGAGCTGTTTTTT | CASSDVTVAGELFF
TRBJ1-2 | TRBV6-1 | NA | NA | TGTGCCAGCAGGACACCCCCTAACTATGGCTACACCTTC | CASRTPPNYGYTF
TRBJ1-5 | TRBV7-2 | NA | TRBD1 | TGTGCCAGCAGCCTCGTCCCGACAGGGCCTTGGCAGCCCCAGCATTTT | CASSLVPTGPWQPQHF
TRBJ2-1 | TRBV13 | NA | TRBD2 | TGTGCCAGCATACTAGCGGACTCCTACAATGAGCAGTTCTTC | CASILADSYNEQFF
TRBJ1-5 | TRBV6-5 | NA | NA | TGTGCCAGCATACTTATCGGGGGGCTTGGACAGCCCCAGCATTTT | CASILIGGLGQPQHF
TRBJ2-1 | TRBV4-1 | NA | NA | TGCGCCAGCAGCCAAGGACTAGGCAAGCAGTTCTTC | CASSQGLGKQFF
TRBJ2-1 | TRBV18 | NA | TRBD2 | TGTGCCAGCTCACCGCTACTAGCGGGCACATACAATGAGCAGTTCTTC | CASSPLLAGTYNEQFF
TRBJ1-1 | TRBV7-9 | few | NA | TGTGCCAGCAGCTTAGATGGTGCAGGCATGAACACTGAAGCTTTCTTT | CASSLDGAGMNTEAFF
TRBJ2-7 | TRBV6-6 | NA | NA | TGTGCCAGCAGCCCCCCGGGGACAATGGGGGGCGAGCAGTACTTC | CASSPPGTMGGEQYF
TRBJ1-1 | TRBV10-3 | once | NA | TGTGCCATCTCAGGGGCAGCGAACACTGAAGCTTTCTTT | CAISGAANTEAFF
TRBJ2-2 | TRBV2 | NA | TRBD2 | TGTGCCAGCAGTGAAACATTGGGAGGGTGGGCCTCGAACACCGGGGAGCTGTTTTTT | CASSETLGGWASNTGELFF
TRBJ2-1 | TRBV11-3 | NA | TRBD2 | TGTGCCAGCAGCTTACTAGCGGGAATTCCGTCCCATGAGCAGTTCTTC | CASSLLAGIPSHEQFF
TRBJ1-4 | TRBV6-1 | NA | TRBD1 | TGTGCCAGCACTCCGGGACAGGGGAATGAAAAACTGTTTTTT | CASTPGQGNEKLFF
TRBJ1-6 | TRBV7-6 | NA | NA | TGTGCCAGCAGCTTAGAAGGCAGGGGACACAATTCACCCCTCCACTTT | CASSLEGRGHNSPLHF
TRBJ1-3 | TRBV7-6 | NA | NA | TGTGCCAGCAGCTTAGACATTAGCTCTGGAAACACCATATATTTT | CASSLDISSGNTIYF
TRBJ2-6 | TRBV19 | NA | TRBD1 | TGTGCCAGCCAAGGGGGACAGCTTTCAGGTGGGGCCAACGTCCTGACTTTC | CASQGGQLSGGANVLTF
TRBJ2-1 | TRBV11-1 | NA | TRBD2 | TGTGCCAGCAGCCTAGAGCTCGCGGGAGGTTTGAATGAGCAGTTCTTC | CASSLELAGGLNEQFF